This TCR beta chain comes out of a study of blood T cell repertoires in COVID-19. As for the study in general: Acute-phase and convalescent COVID-19 samples originated in the United States, Italy and Spain. From T cells, B-cell-depleted T cells, or PBMCs came the material, which was cDNA or gDNA.

The assay was immunoSEQ multiplex PCR, and TCRdb's table has in-frame clones only and misses some. The table lists a few hundred thousand clones, about 90% of them singletons. The V gene's germline CDR1 is MNHEY and CDR2 SVGAGI. V lost 6 bases to trimming and J lost 6 bases, with 14 bases between them. This CDR3 has 13 residues. While infection was still active, Seattle patients were enrolled and then followed longitudinally. The source is a man in his late teens or twenties with COVID-19, enrolled during active disease. The source material was peripheral blood. The chain employs TRBV6-5 and TRBJ1-1; D not certain. CDR3 region: CASRRPRRAEAFF. The CDR3 bases are TGTGCCAGCAGACGTCCGAGGCGGGCTGAAGCTTTCTTT.